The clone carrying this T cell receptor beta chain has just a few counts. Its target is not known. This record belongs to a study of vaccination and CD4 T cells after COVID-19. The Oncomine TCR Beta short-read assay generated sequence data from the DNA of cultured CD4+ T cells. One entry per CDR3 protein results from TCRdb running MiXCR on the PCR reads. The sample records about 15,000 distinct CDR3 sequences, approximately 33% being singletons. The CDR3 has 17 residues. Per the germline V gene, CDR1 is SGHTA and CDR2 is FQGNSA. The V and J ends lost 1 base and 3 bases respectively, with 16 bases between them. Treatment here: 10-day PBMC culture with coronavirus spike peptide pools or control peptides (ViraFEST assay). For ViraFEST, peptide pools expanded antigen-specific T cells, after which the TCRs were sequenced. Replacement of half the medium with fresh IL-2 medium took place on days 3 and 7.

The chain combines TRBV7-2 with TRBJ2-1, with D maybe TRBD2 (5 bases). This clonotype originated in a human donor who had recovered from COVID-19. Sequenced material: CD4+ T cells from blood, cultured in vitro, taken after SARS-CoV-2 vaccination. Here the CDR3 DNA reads TGTGCCAGCAGCTTAGTCGGATTTCAGGCGGGCTACAATGAGCAGTTCTTC. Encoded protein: CASSLVGFQAGYNEQFF.